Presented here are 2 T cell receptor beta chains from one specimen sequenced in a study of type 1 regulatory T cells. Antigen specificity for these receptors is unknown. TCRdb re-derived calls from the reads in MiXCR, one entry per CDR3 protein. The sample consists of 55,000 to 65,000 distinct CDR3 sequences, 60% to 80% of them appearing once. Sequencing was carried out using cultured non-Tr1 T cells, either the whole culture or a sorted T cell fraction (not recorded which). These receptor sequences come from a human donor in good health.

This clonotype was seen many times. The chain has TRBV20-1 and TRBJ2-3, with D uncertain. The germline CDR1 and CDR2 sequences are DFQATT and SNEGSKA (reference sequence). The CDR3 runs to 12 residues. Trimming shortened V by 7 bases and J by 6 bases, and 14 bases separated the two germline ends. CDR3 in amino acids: CSENGRRDTQYF. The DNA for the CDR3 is TGCAGTGAAAACGGGCGTAGGGATACGCAGTATTTT.

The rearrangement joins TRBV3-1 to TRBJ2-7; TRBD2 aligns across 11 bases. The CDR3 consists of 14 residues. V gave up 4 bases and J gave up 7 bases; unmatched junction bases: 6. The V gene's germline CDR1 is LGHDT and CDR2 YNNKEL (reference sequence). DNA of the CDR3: TGTGCCAGCAGCCCACTAGCGGGAGCCGGGGAGCAGTACTTC. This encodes CASSPLAGAGEQYF.